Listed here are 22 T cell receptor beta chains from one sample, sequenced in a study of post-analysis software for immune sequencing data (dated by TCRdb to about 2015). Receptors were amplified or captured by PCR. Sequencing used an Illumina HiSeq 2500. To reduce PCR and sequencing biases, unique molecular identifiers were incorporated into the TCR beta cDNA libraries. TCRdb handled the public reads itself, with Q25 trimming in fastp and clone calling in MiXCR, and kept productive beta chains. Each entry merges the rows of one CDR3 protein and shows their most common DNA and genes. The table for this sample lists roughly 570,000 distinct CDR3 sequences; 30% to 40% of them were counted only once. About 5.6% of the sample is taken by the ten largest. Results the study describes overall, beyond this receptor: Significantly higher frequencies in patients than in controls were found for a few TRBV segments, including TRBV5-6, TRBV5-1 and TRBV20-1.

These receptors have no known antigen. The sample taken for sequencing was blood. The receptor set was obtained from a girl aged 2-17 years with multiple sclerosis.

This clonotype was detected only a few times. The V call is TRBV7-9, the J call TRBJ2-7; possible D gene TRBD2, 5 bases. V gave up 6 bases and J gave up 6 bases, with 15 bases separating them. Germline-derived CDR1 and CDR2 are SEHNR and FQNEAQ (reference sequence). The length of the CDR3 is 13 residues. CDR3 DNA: TGTGCCAGCAGGTTTTCTGGCGGACTCGAGCAGTACTTC. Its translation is CASRFSGGLEQYF.

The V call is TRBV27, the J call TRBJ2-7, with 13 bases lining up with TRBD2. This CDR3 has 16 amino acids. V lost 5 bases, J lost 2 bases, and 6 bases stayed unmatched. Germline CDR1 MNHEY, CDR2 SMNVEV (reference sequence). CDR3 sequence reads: CASSPLTSGGPYEQYF. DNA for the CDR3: TGTGCCAGCAGTCCACTGACTAGCGGGGGGCCCTACGAGCAGTACTTC.

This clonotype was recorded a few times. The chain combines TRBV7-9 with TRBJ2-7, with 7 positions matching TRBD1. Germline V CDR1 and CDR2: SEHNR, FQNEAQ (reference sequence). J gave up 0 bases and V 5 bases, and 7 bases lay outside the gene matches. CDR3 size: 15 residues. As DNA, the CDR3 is TGTGCCAGCAGCGATGGACAGGCTGGCTCCTACGAGCAGTACTTC. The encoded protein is CASSDGQAGSYEQYF.

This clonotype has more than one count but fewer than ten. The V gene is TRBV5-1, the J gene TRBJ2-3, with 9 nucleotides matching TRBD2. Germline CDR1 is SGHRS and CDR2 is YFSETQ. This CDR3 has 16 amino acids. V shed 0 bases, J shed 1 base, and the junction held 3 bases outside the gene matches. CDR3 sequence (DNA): TGCGCCAGCAGCTTGGAAATAGCGGGGGGCACAGATACGCAGTATTTT. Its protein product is CASSLEIAGGTDTQYF.

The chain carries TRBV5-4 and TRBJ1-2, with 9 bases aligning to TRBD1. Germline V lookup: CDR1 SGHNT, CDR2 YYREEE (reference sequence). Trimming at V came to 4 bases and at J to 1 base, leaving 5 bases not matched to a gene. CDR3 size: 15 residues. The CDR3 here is CASSLGDRDNYGYTF. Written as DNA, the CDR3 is TGTGCCAGCAGCCTAGGGGACAGGGATAACTATGGCTACACCTTC.

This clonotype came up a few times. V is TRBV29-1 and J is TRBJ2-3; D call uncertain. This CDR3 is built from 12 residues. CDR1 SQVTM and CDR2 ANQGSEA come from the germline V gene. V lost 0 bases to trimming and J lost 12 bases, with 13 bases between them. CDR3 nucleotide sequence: TGCAGCGTTGAAGAGGGCCGCCCAGGCCAGTATTTT. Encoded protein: CSVEEGRPGQYF.

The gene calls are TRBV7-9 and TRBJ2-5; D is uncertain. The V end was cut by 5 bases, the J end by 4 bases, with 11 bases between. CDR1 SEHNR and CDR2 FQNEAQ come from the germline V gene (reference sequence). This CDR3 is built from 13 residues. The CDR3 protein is CASSAYSRETQYF. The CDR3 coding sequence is TGTGCCAGCAGCGCCTATTCCCGAGAGACCCAGTACTTC.

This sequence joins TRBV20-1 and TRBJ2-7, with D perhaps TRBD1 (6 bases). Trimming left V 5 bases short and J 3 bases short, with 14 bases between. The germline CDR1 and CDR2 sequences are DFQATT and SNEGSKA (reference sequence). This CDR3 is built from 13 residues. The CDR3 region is CSAGLLQGYEQYF. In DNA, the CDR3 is TGCAGTGCTGGACTGCTACAGGGCTACGAGCAGTACTTC.

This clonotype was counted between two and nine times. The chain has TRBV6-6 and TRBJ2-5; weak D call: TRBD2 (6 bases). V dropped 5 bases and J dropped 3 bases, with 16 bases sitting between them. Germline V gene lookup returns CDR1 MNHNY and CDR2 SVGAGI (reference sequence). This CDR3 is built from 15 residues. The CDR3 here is CASSHAGGGKETQYF. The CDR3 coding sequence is TGTGCCAGCAGTCACGCAGGCGGCGGGAAAGAGACCCAGTACTTC.

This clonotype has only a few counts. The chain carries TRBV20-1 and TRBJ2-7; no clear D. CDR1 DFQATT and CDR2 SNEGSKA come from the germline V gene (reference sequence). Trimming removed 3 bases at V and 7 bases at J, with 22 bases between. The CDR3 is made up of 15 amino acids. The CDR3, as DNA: TGCAGTGCTAGCCCTAAGGCTAGACCTCCTTGGGAGCAGTACTTC. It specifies CSASPKARPPWEQYF.

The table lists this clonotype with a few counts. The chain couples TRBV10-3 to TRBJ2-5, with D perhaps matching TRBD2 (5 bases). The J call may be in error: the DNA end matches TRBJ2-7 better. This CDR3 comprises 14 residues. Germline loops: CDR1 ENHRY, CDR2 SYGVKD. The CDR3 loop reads CAISESGGAVEQYF. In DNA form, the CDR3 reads TGTGCCATCAGTGAGTCGGGTGGAGCGGTCGAGCAGTACTTC.

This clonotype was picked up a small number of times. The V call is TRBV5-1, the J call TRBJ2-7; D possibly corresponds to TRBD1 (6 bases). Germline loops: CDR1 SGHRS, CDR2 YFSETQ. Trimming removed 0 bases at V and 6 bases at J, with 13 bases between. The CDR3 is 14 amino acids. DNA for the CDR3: TGCGCCAGCAGCTTGGAGACAGGTCCTGGCGAGCAGTACTTC. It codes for CASSLETGPGEQYF.

CDR3 nucleotides: TGTGCCAGCAGCCAAGATGGCAAAGTAGGGGGCGGTGAGCAGTTCTTC. Amino acid sequence: CASSQDGKVGGGEQFF. V gene TRBV4-2 combines with J gene TRBJ2-1, with 7 bases fitting TRBD1. CDR1 and CDR2 from the germline V gene are LGHNA and YNFKEQ. The J segment lost 9 bases and the V segment lost 0 bases, leaving 11 bases of the junction unmatched. This CDR3 spans 16 amino acids.

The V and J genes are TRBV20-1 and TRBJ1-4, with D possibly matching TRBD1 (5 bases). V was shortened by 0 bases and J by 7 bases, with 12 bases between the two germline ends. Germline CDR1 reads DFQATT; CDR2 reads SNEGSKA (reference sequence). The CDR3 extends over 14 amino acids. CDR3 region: CSARDLQGTEKLFF. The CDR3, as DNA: TGCAGTGCTAGAGATCTCCAGGGTACTGAAAAACTGTTTTTT.

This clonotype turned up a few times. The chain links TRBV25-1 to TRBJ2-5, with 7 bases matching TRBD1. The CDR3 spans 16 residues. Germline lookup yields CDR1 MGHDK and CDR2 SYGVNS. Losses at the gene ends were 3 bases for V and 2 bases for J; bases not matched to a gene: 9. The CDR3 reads CASSESPGQLQETQYF. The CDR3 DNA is TGTGCCAGCAGTGAGTCTCCGGGACAGTTACAAGAGACCCAGTACTTC.

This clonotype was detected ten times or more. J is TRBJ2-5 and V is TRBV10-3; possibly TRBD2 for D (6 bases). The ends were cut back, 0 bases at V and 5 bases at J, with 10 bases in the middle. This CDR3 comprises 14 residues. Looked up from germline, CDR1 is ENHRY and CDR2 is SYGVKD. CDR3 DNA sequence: TGTGCCATCAGTGAGTCGACGGGGAGGGAGACCCAGTACTTC. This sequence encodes CAISESTGRETQYF.

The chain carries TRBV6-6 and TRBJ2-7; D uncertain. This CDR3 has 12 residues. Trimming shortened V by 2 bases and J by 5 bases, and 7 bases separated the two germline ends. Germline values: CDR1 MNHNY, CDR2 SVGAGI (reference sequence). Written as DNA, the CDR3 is TGTGCCAGCAGTTACCGTACGGACGAGCAGTACTTC. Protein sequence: CASSYRTDEQYF.

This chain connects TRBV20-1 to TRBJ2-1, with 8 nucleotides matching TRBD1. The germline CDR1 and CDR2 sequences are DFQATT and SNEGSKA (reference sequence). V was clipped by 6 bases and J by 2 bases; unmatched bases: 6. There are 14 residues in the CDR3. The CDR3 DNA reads TGCAGTGCGGGCAGGGACAGGACCTACAATGAGCAGTTCTTC. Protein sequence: CSAGRDRTYNEQFF.

The chain's CDR3 is CASSYGGGRQPQHF. The CDR3 nucleotides read TGTGCCAGCAGTTACGGAGGGGGCAGGCAGCCCCAGCATTTT. V and J are TRBV6-2 or TRBV6-3 and TRBJ1-5; 7 bases map to TRBD1. The CDR3 is made up of 14 amino acids. Germline lookup yields CDR1 MNHEY and CDR2 SVGEGT. J gave up 7 bases and V 2 bases, and 5 bases lay outside the gene matches.

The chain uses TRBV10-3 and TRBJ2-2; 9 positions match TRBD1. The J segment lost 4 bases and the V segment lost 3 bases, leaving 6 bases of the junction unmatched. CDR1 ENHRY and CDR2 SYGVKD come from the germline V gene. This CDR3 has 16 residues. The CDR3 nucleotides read TGTGCCATCAGTGACGGGAACAGGGGGCGCACCGGGGAGCTGTTTTTT. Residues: CAISDGNRGRTGELFF.

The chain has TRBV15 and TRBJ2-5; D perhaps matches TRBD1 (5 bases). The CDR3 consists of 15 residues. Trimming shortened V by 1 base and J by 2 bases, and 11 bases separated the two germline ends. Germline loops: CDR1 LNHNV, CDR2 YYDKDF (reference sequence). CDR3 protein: CATSRAKGSQETQYF. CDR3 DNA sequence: TGTGCCACCAGCAGAGCTAAGGGGTCTCAAGAGACCCAGTACTTC.

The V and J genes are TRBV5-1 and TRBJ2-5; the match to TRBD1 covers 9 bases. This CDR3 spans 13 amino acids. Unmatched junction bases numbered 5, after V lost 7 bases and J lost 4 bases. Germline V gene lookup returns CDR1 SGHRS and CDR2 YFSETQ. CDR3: CASRDREGETQYF. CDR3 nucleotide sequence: TGCGCCAGCCGGGACAGGGAGGGAGAGACCCAGTACTTC.